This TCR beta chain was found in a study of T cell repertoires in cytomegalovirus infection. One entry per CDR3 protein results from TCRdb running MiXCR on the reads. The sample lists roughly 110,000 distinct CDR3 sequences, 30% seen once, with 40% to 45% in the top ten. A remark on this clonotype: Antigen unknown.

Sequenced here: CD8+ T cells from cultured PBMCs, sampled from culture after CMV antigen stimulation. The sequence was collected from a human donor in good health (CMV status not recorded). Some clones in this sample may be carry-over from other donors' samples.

The CDR3 region has the DNA TGTGCCAGCAATCCTTCCGGGACAGGGGGCGGCTATGGCTACACCTTC. Its translation: CASNPSGTGGGYGYTF. This rearrangement joins TRBV27 to TRBJ1-2; 12 nucleotides align to TRBD1. The CDR3 length is 16 residues. Germline assignment: CDR1 MNHEY and CDR2 SMNVEV (reference sequence). The J segment lost 4 bases and the V segment lost 7 bases, leaving 10 bases of the junction unmatched.